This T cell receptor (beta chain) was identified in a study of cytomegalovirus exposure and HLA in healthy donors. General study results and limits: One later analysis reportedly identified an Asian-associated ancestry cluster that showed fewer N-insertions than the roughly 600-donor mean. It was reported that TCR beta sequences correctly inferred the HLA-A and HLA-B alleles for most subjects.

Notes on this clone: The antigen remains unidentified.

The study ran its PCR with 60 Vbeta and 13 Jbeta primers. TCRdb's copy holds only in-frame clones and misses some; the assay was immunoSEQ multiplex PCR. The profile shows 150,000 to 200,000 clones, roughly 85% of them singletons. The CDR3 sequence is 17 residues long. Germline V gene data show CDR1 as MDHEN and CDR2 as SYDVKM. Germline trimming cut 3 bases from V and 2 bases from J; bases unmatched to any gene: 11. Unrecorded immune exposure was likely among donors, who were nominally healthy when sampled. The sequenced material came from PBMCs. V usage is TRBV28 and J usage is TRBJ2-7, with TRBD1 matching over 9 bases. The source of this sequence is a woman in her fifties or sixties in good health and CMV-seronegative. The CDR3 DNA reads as TGTGCCAGCAGTTTTACAGGGGGCAGTGGGGTCACCTACGAGCAGTACTTC. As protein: CASSFTGGSGVTYEQYF.